What follows are 10 T cell receptor beta chains derived from one specimen sequenced in a study of cytomegalovirus exposure and HLA in healthy donors. PCR used 60 Vbeta primers and 13 Jbeta primers. Repertoires were generated with immunoSEQ multiplex PCR, while TCRdb's copy carries only in-frame clones and drops some. The data show fewer than 150,000 clones, around three quarters seen once. Specimen: PBMCs. These receptors originate from a human donor in good health.

The J gene is TRBJ2-3, the V gene TRBV11-2; no reliable D call. CDR3 length: 14 residues. CDR1 SGHAT and CDR2 FQNNGV come from the germline V gene. The V gene lost 5 bases and the J gene lost 6 bases, with 15 bases spanning the gap. This CDR3 is CASSARLNVDTQYF. CDR3 bases: TGTGCCAGCAGCGCTCGACTGAACGTGGATACGCAGTATTTT.

Notes on this clone: The germline gene is not matched at one end of the junction; a read error may be the cause. Different DNA sequences within this sample yield the same CDR3. The gene calls are TRBV2 and TRBJ1-5; 10 positions agree with TRBD1. Looked up from germline, CDR1 is SNHLY and CDR2 is FYNNEI. The CDR3 runs to 15 residues. The CDR3 region is CASSQTGGYNQPQHF. DNA of the CDR3: TGTGCCAGCAGTCAGACAGGGGGCTACAATCAGCCCCAGCACTTT.

The chain couples TRBV2 to TRBJ2-5; no reliable D call. The CDR3 has 12 amino acids. Germline CDR1 is SNHLY and CDR2 is FYNNEI. V was pared by 4 bases and J by 5 bases, with 8 bases between. CDR3 residues: CASSVLPETQYF. The CDR3 bases are TGTGCCAGCAGTGTACTGCCGGAGACCCAGTACTTC.

The chain has TRBV5-4 and TRBJ2-2; 8 positions match TRBD1. Trimming at V came to 5 bases and at J to 5 bases, leaving 8 bases not matched to a gene. The germline CDR1 and CDR2 sequences are SGHNT and YYREEE (reference sequence). This CDR3 has 15 amino acids. Here the CDR3 DNA reads TGTGCCAGCAGTTCGCAGGGGGCCGCTACCGGGGAGCTGTTTTTT. Protein: CASSSQGAATGELFF.

This chain uses TRBV2 with TRBJ2-5, with D maybe TRBD2 (6 bases). V was cut by 0 bases and J by 11 bases, with 19 bases left in between. This CDR3 has 15 residues. CDR1 is SNHLY and CDR2 is FYNNEI in the germline V gene. Here the CDR3 DNA reads TGTGCCAGCAGTGAAGCCCAGGCGGGGATGGGTGAGCAGTACTTC. This encodes CASSEAQAGMGEQYF.

The gene calls are TRBV6-6 and TRBJ1-5, with unresolved D. Germline values: CDR1 MNHNY, CDR2 SVGAGI (reference sequence). V gave up 0 bases and J gave up 0 bases, with 6 bases separating them. The length of the CDR3 is 15 residues. The CDR3 coding sequence is TGTGCCAGCAGTTACTCGAGGGCTAGCAATCAGCCCCAGCATTTT. Translated: CASSYSRASNQPQHF.

J is TRBJ2-7 and V is TRBV19; D is unclear. V lost 3 bases and J 0 bases, leaving 12 bases between the germline ends. There are 15 residues in the CDR3. Germline lookup yields CDR1 LNHDA and CDR2 SQIVND (reference sequence). CDR3: CASSIDSSISYEQYF. The DNA for the CDR3 is TGTGCCAGTAGTATTGATAGCTCCATCTCCTACGAGCAGTACTTC.

This clone was counted a few times. The rearrangement joins TRBV11-1 to TRBJ2-3, with 11 bases fitting TRBD2. CDR1 is SGHAT and CDR2 is FQDESV in the germline V gene (reference sequence). With 5 bases clipped from V and 2 bases from J, the junction kept 3 bases outside the gene matches. This CDR3 contains 15 residues. The CDR3 is CASSRTSGYTDTQYF. CDR3 DNA: TGTGCCAGCAGCAGGACTAGCGGGTACACAGATACGCAGTATTTT.

Only a few counts were recorded for this clone. The chain recombines TRBV9 with TRBJ2-3; D ambiguous. Trimming shortened V by 1 base and J by 0 bases, and 9 bases separated the two germline ends. This CDR3 has 15 residues. The germline V gene encodes CDR1 SGDLS and CDR2 YYNGEE. The CDR3 sequence is CASSVSVTSTDTQYF. CDR3 nucleotide sequence: TGTGCCAGCAGCGTATCGGTTACTAGCACAGATACGCAGTATTTT.

The DNA for the CDR3 is TGTGCCAGCCTTCGGTCCGCGGGAGGTCCCGGGGAGCTGTTTTTT. This translates into CASLRSAGGPGELFF. The V call is TRBV6-4, the J call TRBJ2-2, with 8 bases fitting TRBD2. This CDR3 has 15 residues. Germline lookup yields CDR1 MRHNA and CDR2 SNTAGT. The V segment lost 8 bases and the J segment 6 bases; nucleotides outside the gene matches: 11.